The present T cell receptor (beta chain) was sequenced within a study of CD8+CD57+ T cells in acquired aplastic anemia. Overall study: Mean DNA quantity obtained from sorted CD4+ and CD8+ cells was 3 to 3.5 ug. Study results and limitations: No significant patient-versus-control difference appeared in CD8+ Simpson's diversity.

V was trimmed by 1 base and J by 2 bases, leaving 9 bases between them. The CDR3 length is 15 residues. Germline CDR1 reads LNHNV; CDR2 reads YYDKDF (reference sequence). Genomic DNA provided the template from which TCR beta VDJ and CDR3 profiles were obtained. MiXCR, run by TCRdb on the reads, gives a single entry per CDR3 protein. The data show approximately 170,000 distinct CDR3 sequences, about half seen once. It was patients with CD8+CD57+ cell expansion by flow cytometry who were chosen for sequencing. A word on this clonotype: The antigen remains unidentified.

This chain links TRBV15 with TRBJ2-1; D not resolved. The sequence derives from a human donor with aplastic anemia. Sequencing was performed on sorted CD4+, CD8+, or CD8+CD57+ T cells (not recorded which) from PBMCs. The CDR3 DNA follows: TGTGCCACCAGCAGAGCCCGCATGGCCTACAATGAGCAGTTCTTC. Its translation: CATSRARMAYNEQFF. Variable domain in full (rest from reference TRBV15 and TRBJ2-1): DAMVIQNPRYQVTQFGKPVTLSCSQTLNHNVMYWYQQKSSQAPKLLFHYYDKDFNNEADTPDNFQSRRPNTSFCFLDIRSPGLGDTAMYLCATSRARMAYNEQFFGPGTRLTVL.